This record looks at one TCR beta chain sequence and its context. Its antigen is still unknown. The data stem from a study of CXCR3-negative and CXCR3-positive naive CD8 T cells. Notes on the study in general: Memory CD8+ cells showed much lower diversity, while both naive subsets were comparably high. The naive subsets expressed comparable surface CD5, and the authors inferred TCR strength from TRB CDR3 properties. Naive CXCR3-positive cells had TRB CDR3s more hydrophobic than those of CXCR3-negative naive cells.

Via 5' RACE with UMI labels, TRB cDNA libraries were prepared. TCRdb reprocessed the 5' RACE reads and keeps a single row for each CDR3 protein, giving no DNA. The specimen's table records roughly 130,000 distinct CDR3 sequences. CDR3 length equals 14 residues. V gene TRBV12-3 or TRBV12-4 combines with J gene TRBJ2-5. Sequenced input: naive CXCR3+ CD8+ T cells from blood. Subset described: CD45RO-CCR7+CD27+CD95- naive CD8+ T cells expressing CXCR3 (TNR3+). The receptor's source is a human donor in good health. Some clones in this sample may be carry-over from other donors' samples. The CDR3 here is CASSLGGQGETQYF.